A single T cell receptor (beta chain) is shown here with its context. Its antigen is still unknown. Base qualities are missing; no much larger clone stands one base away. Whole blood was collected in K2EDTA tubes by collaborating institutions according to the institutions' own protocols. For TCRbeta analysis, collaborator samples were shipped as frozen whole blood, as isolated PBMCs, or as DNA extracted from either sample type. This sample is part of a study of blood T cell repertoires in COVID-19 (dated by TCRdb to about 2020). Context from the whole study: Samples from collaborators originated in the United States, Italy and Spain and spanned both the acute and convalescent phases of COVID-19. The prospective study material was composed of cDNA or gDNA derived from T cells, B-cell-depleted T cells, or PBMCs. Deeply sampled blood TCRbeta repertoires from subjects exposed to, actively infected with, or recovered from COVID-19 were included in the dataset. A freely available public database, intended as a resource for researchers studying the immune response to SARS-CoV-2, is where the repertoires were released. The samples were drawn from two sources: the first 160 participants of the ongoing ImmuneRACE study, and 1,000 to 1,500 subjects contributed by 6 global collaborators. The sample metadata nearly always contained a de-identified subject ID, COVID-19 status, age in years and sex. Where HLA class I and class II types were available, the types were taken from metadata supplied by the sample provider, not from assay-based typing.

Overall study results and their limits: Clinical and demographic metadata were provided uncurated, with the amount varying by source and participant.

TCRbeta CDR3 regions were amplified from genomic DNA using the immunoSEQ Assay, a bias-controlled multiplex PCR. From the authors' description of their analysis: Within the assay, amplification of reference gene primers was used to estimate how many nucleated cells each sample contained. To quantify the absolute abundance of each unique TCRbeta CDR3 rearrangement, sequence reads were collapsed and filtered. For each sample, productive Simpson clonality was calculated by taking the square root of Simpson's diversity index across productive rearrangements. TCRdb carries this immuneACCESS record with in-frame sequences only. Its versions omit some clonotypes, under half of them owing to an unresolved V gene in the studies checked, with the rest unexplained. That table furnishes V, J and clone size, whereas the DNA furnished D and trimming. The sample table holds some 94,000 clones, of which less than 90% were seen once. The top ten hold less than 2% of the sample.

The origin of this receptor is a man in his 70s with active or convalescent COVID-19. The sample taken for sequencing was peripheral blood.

The CDR3 reads as follows: CASSLKTGGFGYTF. The nucleotides are TGTGCCAGCAGCCTTAAAACGGGGGGGTTTGGCTACACCTTC. The rearranged chain carries TRBV3-1 (or the pseudogene TRBV3-2) and TRBJ1-2, and possibly TRBD1, on 5 matching bases. From cysteine to phenylalanine, the CDR3 is 14 amino acids long. The read is trimmed to its CDR3 DNA, 42 bases read in frame from base 1. The junction carries 16 bases between V and J, which are trimmed by 4 bases and 7 bases respectively. CDR1 LGHDT and CDR2 YNNKEL were looked up in the germline V gene (reference sequence).